This T cell receptor beta chain appears in the sequencing data of a study of T cells in Graves' hyperthyroidism and ophthalmopathy. CDR3 length: 17 residues. V was clipped by 5 bases and J by 9 bases; unmatched bases: 13. Per germline, CDR1 ENHRY and CDR2 SYGVKD. RNA transcripts yielded amplified TCR beta CDR3 regions. HTBI primers were used for first-round RT-PCR of the TCR CDR3. TCRdb analysed the multiplex PCR reads with MiXCR anew, one entry per CDR3 protein. This sample yields a few hundred thousand distinct CDR3 sequences, of which approximately 14% are seen a single time; less than 9.5% belongs to the top ten. This clonotype was detected many times.

The chain is built from TRBV10-3 and TRBJ2-1; TRBD2 agrees at 13 bases. This sequence was found in a young woman with Graves' hyperthyroidism. Source material: blood. In DNA form, the CDR3 reads TGTGCCATCAGTTCCGGGACTAGCGGGATAGTGTCGGGTGAGCAGTTCTTC. Translated: CAISSGTSGIVSGEQFF.